This record covers a single T cell receptor (beta chain). This sample was included in a study of blood T cell repertoires in COVID-19. For the study at large: Collection of acute and convalescent COVID-19 samples took place in the United States, Italy and Spain. The cDNA or gDNA used as material had been derived from T cells, B-cell-depleted T cells, or PBMCs.

As originally analysed: Amplification with reference gene primers provided the estimates of nucleated cell counts. Profiled with immunoSEQ multiplex PCR; TCRdb holds only in-frame clones, not every one. For V, J and clone size, that table is used; D and trimming come from the DNA. In the table there are some 120,000 clones, 70% to 80% of which are singletons. The CDR3 loop spans 15 amino acids. The V gene end was trimmed by 6 bases and the J gene end by 10 bases; junction bases not matched to a gene: 12. Germline assignment: CDR1 SNHLY and CDR2 FYNNEI. The TCR sequence derives from a man aged 35-49 years with active or convalescent COVID-19. The rearrangement joins TRBV2 to TRBJ1-4, with 9 bases that match TRBD1. What was sequenced was peripheral blood. The CDR3: CASSRLPGQGSKLFF. The CDR3 bases are TGTGCCAGCAGCCGATTACCGGGACAGGGTTCAAAACTGTTTTTT.